This entry describes one TCR beta chain. Its specificity is unknown. The sample comes from a study of T cell responses to AZD1222 COVID-19 vaccine. Whole-study findings and limits: The donors showed a predominance of white British ancestry and of females, with possible underestimation of clonal diversity. Just a handful of AZD1222 recipients were seropositive at baseline. Spike-specific TCRs gained breadth and depth after people received two AZD1222 doses.

Only in-frame clones appear in the TCRdb table, and some are missing; sequencing was by immunoSEQ multiplex PCR. The table records roughly 270,000 clones, 85% to 95% of them present only once. V was pared by 2 bases and J by 7 bases, with 19 bases between. Germline lookup yields CDR1 MNHEY and CDR2 SVGAGI. The CDR3 spans 16 residues. This receptor was obtained from an adult who received the AZD1222 COVID-19 vaccine. The chain employs TRBV6-5 and TRBJ2-3; perhaps D is TRBD1 or TRBD2 (5 bases each). The sequences come from peripheral blood, collected 28 days after the second AZD1222 dose. CDR3 nucleotides: TGTGCCAGCAGTTACGAGGGTGCCGGGGACGGGTATACGCAGTATTTT. Translated, it gives CASSYEGAGDGYTQYF.